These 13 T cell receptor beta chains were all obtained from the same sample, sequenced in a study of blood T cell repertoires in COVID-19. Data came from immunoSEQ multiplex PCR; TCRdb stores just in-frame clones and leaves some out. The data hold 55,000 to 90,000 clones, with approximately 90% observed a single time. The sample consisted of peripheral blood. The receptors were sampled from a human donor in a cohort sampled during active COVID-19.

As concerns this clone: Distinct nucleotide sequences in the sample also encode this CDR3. CDR3 bases: TGTGCCAGCAGCCGCGGGAGAGGCTACGAGCAGTACTTC. This encodes CASSRGRGYEQYF. The chain employs TRBV3-1 (or the pseudogene TRBV3-2) and TRBJ2-7; 7 nucleotides align to TRBD2. Germline CDR1 and CDR2: LGHDT and YNNKEL (reference sequence). Trimming removed 4 bases from V and 3 bases from J; junction bases left unmatched: 3. This CDR3 has 13 amino acids.

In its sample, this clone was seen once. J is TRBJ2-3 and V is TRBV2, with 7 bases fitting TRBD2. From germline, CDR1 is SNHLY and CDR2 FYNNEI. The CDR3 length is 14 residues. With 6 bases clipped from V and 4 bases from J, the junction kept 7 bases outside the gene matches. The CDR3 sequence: CASSGGSGADTQYF. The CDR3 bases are TGTGCCAGCAGCGGCGGGAGTGGCGCAGATACGCAGTATTTT.

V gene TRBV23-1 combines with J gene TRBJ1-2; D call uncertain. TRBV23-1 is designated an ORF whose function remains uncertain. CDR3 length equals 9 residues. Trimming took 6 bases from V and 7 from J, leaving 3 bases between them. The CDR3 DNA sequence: TGCGCCAGCAGCGGTGGCTACACCTTC. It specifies CASSGGYTF.

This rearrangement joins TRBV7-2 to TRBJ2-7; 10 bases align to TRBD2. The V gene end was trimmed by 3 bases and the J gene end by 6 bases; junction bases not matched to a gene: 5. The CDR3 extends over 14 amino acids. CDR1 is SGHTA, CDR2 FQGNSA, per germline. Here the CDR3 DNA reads TGTGCCAGCAGCTTTGATCTAGCGGGAGTCGAGCAGTACTTC. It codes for CASSFDLAGVEQYF.

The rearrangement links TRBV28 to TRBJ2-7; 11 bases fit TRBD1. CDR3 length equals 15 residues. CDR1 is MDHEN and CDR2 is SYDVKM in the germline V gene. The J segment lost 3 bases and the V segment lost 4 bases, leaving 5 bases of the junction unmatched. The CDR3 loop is CASSSPGQGVYEQYV. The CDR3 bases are TGTGCCAGCAGTTCCCCGGGACAGGGGGTCTACGAGCAGTACGTC.

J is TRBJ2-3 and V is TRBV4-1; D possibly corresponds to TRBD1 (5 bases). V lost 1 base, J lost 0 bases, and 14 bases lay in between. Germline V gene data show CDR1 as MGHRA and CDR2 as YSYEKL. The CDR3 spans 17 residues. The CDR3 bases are TGCGCCAGCAGCCAAGGTCTCGGGCAGGGAAGCACAGATACGCAGTATTTT. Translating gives CASSQGLGQGSTDTQYF.

CDR3 protein: CASRKLAGSTDTQYF. The DNA of the CDR3 is TGTGCCAGCAGGAAACTAGCGGGGAGCACAGATACGCAGTATTTT. J is TRBJ2-3 and V is TRBV6-5, with 10 positions matching TRBD2. Germline V lookup: CDR1 MNHEY, CDR2 SVGAGI. Losses at the gene ends were 6 bases for V and 0 bases for J; bases not matched to a gene: 3. The CDR3 covers 15 residues.

CDR3 in DNA: TGTGCCAGCAGCCCCGGGGGATTCTACGAGCAGTACTTC. It is translated as CASSPGGFYEQYF. The chain uses TRBV5-6 and TRBJ2-7; TRBD2 might be the D (6 bases). V was shortened by 4 bases and J by 3 bases, with 11 bases between the two germline ends. The germline CDR1 and CDR2 sequences are SGHDT and YYEEEE. The CDR3 is 13 residues long.

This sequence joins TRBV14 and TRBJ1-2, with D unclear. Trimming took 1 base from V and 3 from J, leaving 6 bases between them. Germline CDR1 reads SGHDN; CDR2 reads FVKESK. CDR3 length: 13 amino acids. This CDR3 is CASSQAVHYGYTF. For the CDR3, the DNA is TGTGCCAGCAGCCAAGCTGTTCACTATGGCTACACCTTC. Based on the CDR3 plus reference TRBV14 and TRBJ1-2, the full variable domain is EAGVTQFPSHSVIEKGQTVTLRCDPISGHDNLYWYRRVMGKEIKFLLHFVKESKQDESGMPNNRFLAERTGGTYSTLKVQPAELEDSGVYFCASSQAVHYGYTFGSGTRLTVV.

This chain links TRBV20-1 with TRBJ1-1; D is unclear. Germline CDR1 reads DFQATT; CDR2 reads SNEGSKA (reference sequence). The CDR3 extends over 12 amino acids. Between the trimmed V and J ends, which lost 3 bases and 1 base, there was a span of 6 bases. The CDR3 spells CSASNRNTEAFF. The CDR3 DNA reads TGCAGTGCTAGTAACAGGAACACTGAAGCTTTCTTT.

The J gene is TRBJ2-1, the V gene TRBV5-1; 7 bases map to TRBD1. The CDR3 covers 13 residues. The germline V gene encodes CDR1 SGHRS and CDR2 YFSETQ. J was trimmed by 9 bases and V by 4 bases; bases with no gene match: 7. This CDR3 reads CASSPPTGFEQFF. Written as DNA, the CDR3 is TGCGCCAGCAGCCCGCCGACAGGGTTTGAGCAGTTCTTC.

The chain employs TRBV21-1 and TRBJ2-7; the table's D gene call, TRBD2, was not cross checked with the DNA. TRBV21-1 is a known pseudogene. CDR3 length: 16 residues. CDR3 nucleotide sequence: TGTGCCAGCAGCGGCGCGGGGGCGGGAGGGCTCCCCGAGCAGTACGTC. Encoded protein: CASSGAGAGGLPEQYV.

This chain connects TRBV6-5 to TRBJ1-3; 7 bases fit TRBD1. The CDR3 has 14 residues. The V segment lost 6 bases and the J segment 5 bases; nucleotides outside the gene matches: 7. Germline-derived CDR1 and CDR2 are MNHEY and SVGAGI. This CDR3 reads CASRPDRVRNTIYF. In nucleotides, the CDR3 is TGTGCCAGCAGACCCGACAGGGTTCGAAACACCATATATTTT.